The next 22 T cell receptor beta chains were all read from a single sample in a study of a mutant IDH1 vaccine in newly diagnosed glioma. TCRdb keeps only in-frame clones here, not all; method: immunoSEQ multiplex PCR. The profile shows approximately 60,000 clones, around 83% of them singletons. What these receptors recognize is not known. The sample's time point: week 47, end of study. Vaccine doses each comprised 300 ug of mutant IDH1 20-mer peptide, with topical imiquimod. The material sequenced was PBMCs, taken from a glioma patient whose treatment included an IDH1 peptide vaccine. The receptors originated from a woman in her forties or fifties with glioma.

The chain employs TRBV5-1 and TRBJ1-6, with D perhaps TRBD1 (5 bases). The CDR3 sequence is 16 residues long. CDR1 is SGHRS and CDR2 is YFSETQ in the germline V gene. V was clipped by 3 bases and J by 8 bases, with 18 bases between them. The CDR3 loop reads CASSSEPQGGDSPLHF. Written as DNA, the CDR3 is TGCGCCAGCAGCTCCGAACCCCAGGGTGGGGATTCACCCCTCCACTTT.

The chain is built from TRBV5-1 and TRBJ1-1; 9 bases match TRBD1. There are 13 residues in the CDR3. With 3 bases clipped from V and 11 bases from J, the junction kept 8 bases outside the gene matches. The germline V gene has CDR1 SGHRS and CDR2 YFSETQ. Written as DNA, the CDR3 is TGCGCCAGCAGCTCGGACAGGGGTTTGGGTGCTTTCTTT. Its translation: CASSSDRGLGAFF.

The chain couples TRBV7-9 to TRBJ1-5; D unresolved. The CDR3 is 14 residues long. Germline loops: CDR1 SEHNR, CDR2 FQNEAQ (reference sequence). V was shortened by 2 bases and J by 1 base, with 6 bases between the two germline ends. CDR3 nucleotide sequence: TGTGCCAGCAGCTTATCGGACAGCAATCAGCCCCAGCATTTT. Translation: CASSLSDSNQPQHF.

The chain employs TRBV14 and TRBJ2-5; perhaps TRBD2 as D (6 bases). Germline CDR1 reads SGHDN; CDR2 reads FVKESK. There are 12 residues in the CDR3. Trimming shortened V by 1 base and J by 7 bases, and 7 bases separated the two germline ends. This CDR3 reads CASSQATRTQYF. In nucleotides, the CDR3 is TGTGCCAGCAGCCAAGCGACTAGGACCCAGTACTTC.

The chain couples TRBV19 to TRBJ2-6, with D possibly being TRBD1 or TRBD2 (6 bases each). V was clipped by 11 bases and J by 2 bases, with 13 bases between them. The V gene's germline CDR1 is LNHDA and CDR2 SQIVND (reference sequence). This CDR3 spans 14 amino acids. The CDR3 DNA reads as TGTGCCGCTAAGGGGGGCCCTGGGGCCAACGTCCTGACTTTC. Its translation: CAAKGGPGANVLTF.

A few counts support this clone. This sequence joins TRBV7-9 and TRBJ1-5; D unclear. Germline CDR1 SEHNR, CDR2 FQNEAQ (reference sequence). Trimming removed 5 bases from V and 9 bases from J, with 11 bases in between. The CDR3 is made up of 12 amino acids. The CDR3 sequence is CASSRTDGPQHF. The CDR3 DNA sequence: TGTGCCAGCAGCCGTACCGATGGGCCCCAGCATTTT.

The chain joins TRBV18 to TRBJ1-2; possibly TRBD1 for D (6 bases). This CDR3 has 15 residues. V lost 4 bases and J 3 bases, leaving 15 bases between the germline ends. CDR1 KGHSH and CDR2 LQKENI come from the germline V gene. Here the CDR3 DNA reads TGTGCCAGCTCACTCACAGGGATTGGGGACTATGGCTACACCTTC. Residues: CASSLTGIGDYGYTF.

The chain has TRBV6-1 and TRBJ2-1; weak D call: TRBD1 (5 bases). This CDR3 has 13 amino acids. The germline gives CDR1 MNHNS, CDR2 SASEGT. The V end lost 4 bases, the J end lost 7 bases, and 11 bases lay between the germline ends. The CDR3 reads CASSGLKGNEQFF. CDR3 nucleotide sequence: TGTGCCAGCAGTGGCCTAAAGGGGAATGAGCAGTTCTTC.

This sequence joins TRBV10-1 and TRBJ1-1; D may be TRBD1 (5 bases). V gave up 0 bases and J gave up 4 bases, with 18 bases separating them. The CDR3 spans 17 residues. Germline CDR1 and CDR2: WNHNN and SYGVQD (reference sequence). The CDR3 loop is CASSESGRRTTPTEAFF. CDR3 nucleotides: TGCGCCAGCAGTGAGTCGGGGAGGCGGACAACTCCCACTGAAGCTTTCTTT.

The J gene is TRBJ2-5, the V gene TRBV2, with 9 nucleotides matching TRBD2. There are 15 residues in the CDR3. V lost 3 bases and J lost 1; bases outside the gene matches: 3. Germline values: CDR1 SNHLY, CDR2 FYNNEI. Written as DNA, the CDR3 is TGTGCCAGCAGTGAGCTAGCGGGGCCCCAAGAGACCCAGTACTTC. Its translation: CASSELAGPQETQYF.

The J gene is TRBJ1-4, the V gene TRBV7-9; 8 bases map to TRBD1. This CDR3 region has 14 residues. The J segment lost 8 bases and the V segment lost 5 bases, leaving 7 bases of the junction unmatched. In germline, CDR1 is SEHNR, CDR2 FQNEAQ (reference sequence). The CDR3 region has the DNA TGTGCCAGCAGCCGGACAGGGATTGAAGAAAAACTGTTTTTT. Translating gives CASSRTGIEEKLFF. Looking up the rest from reference TRBV7-9 and TRBJ1-4 gives the full variable domain: DTGVSQNPRHKITKRGQNVTFRCDPISEHNRLYWYRQTLGQGPEFLTYFQNEAQLEKSRLLSDRFSAERPKGSFSTLEIQRTEQGDSAMYLCASSRTGIEEKLFFGSGTQLSVL.

The J gene is TRBJ1-2, the V gene TRBV11-2; 8 bases agree with TRBD1. This CDR3 has 13 residues. The junction had 1 base not matched to a gene; V was cut back by 1 base and J by 6 bases. The germline CDR1 and CDR2 sequences are SGHAT and FQNNGV. The CDR3 DNA reads TGTGCCAGCAGCTTAGCAGGGGGCGATGGCTACACCTTC. This codes for CASSLAGGDGYTF.

The chain has TRBV27 and TRBJ1-5; possibly TRBD1 for D (6 bases). The CDR3 is 13 amino acids. V lost 6 bases and J lost 5, with 11 bases in between. Germline lookup yields CDR1 MNHEY and CDR2 SMNVEV (reference sequence). The CDR3 DNA follows: TGTGCCAGCAGCCCCCAGGGGTATCAGCCCCAGCATTTT. Encoded protein: CASSPQGYQPQHF.

In this sample, this clone turned up once. The V gene is TRBV10-3, the J gene TRBJ2-1; 9 bases are shared with TRBD1. This CDR3 comprises 15 residues. With V trimmed by 4 bases and J by 8 bases, 9 bases remained unmatched. Germline V lookup: CDR1 ENHRY, CDR2 SYGVKD. CDR3 loop: CAISGQGGGRDEQFF. The DNA for the CDR3 is TGTGCCATCAGTGGACAGGGGGGAGGGAGGGATGAGCAGTTCTTC.

This chain joins TRBV7-2 and TRBJ2-7; maybe TRBD2 (6 bases). The V gene lost 5 bases and the J gene lost 0 bases, with 17 bases spanning the gap. Germline values: CDR1 SGHTA, CDR2 FQGNSA. The CDR3 spans 16 residues. In DNA form, the CDR3 reads TGTGCCAGCAGCGGGCGGGACGGTTACTTCTCCTACGAGCAGTACTTC. Translating it yields CASSGRDGYFSYEQYF.

This clone was recorded a few times. This chain links TRBV10-3 with TRBJ1-2, with D uncertain. Germline CDR1 reads ENHRY; CDR2 reads SYGVKD. The V end lost 8 bases, the J end lost 8 bases, and 21 bases lay between the germline ends. This CDR3 is 14 amino acids long. In DNA, the CDR3 is TGTGCCATCCCAAGGAAACCCCCAGGTTTGGGCTACACCTTC. Its translation: CAIPRKPPGLGYTF.

CDR3 in amino acids: CASGTGGPAPNEKLFF. Here the CDR3 DNA reads TGTGCCAGCGGGACAGGGGGCCCTGCGCCTAATGAAAAACTGTTTTTT. The gene calls are TRBV27 and TRBJ1-4; 12 bases are shared with TRBD1. Germline CDR1 reads MNHEY; CDR2 reads SMNVEV (reference sequence). Losses at the gene ends were 8 bases for V and 3 bases for J; bases not matched to a gene: 7. The CDR3 runs to 16 residues.

V and J are TRBV29-1 and TRBJ2-7, with TRBD1 matching over 7 bases. There are 13 residues in the CDR3. Germline assignment: CDR1 SQVTM and CDR2 ANQGSEA. Trimming removed 5 bases from V and 3 bases from J; junction bases left unmatched: 7. CDR3 sequence: CSVRRYRGYEQYF. In nucleotides, the CDR3 is TGCAGCGTTCGGAGATACAGGGGCTACGAGCAGTACTTC.

The chain links TRBV19 to TRBJ1-5; D is uncertain. From germline, CDR1 is LNHDA and CDR2 SQIVND (reference sequence). With 7 bases removed from V and 3 bases from J, the gap between germline ends came to 13 bases. The CDR3 spans 14 residues. The CDR3 is CASTPRGYNQPQHF. The CDR3 DNA reads as TGTGCCAGTACCCCTCGGGGATACAATCAGCCCCAGCATTTT.

In DNA form, the CDR3 reads TGTGCCAGCAGCTCAAGGGCCAACGTCCTGACTTTC. Residues: CASSSRANVLTF. The rearrangement uses TRBV9 and TRBJ2-6, with D unclear. Germline loops: CDR1 SGDLS, CDR2 YYNGEE. The CDR3 is made up of 12 amino acids. With 4 bases removed from V and 5 bases from J, the gap between germline ends came to 4 bases.

In this sample, this clone turned up once. The chain joins TRBV6-6 to TRBJ1-6; no definite D call. The CDR3 runs 13 residues. V shed 2 bases and J shed 7 bases, with 6 bases lying between them. Germline assignment: CDR1 MNHNY and CDR2 SVGAGI (reference sequence). As DNA, the CDR3 is TGTGCCAGCAGTTACGCCGGAAATTCACCCCTCCACTTT. Amino acids: CASSYAGNSPLHF.

Regarding this clone: This same CDR3 is encoded by further DNA sequences in the sample. This sequence joins TRBV5-1 and TRBJ1-3; 7 bases agree with TRBD1. J was trimmed by 0 bases and V by 4 bases; bases with no gene match: 4. Germline V gene sequence: CDR1 SGHRS, CDR2 YFSETQ. The CDR3 extends over 15 amino acids. This CDR3 is CASSLGTASGNTIYF. CDR3 DNA: TGCGCCAGCAGCCTTGGGACAGCCTCTGGAAACACCATATATTTT.